This T cell receptor beta chain was found in a study of blood T cell repertoires in COVID-19. The wider study: COVID-19 samples, acute and convalescent, were from the United States, Italy and Spain. PBMCs, B-cell-depleted T cells, or T cells provided the cDNA or gDNA that made up the material.

Only one count was recorded for this clone. Trimming took 4 bases from V and 3 from J, leaving 19 bases between them. The CDR3 loop spans 16 amino acids. Per germline, CDR1 SEHNR and CDR2 FQNEAQ (reference sequence). Original data processing: Nucleated cell number was recorded as an estimate derived from reference gene primer amplification. Assay: immunoSEQ multiplex PCR; the TCRdb copy retains only in-frame clones and omits some. The V and J calls and clone size come from that table; D and trimming were worked out from the DNA. Among tens of thousands of clones listed, around 90% were seen once. The chain has TRBV7-9 and TRBJ2-7, with a weak D call TRBD2 (6 bases). The receptor was isolated from a woman aged 80 or over with active COVID-19. Sequencing used peripheral blood. CDR3 DNA: TGTGCCAGCAGCTCCCGGTCGGGTCAGGACTACTACGAGCAGTACTTC. This encodes CASSSRSGQDYYEQYF.